This T cell receptor (beta chain) derives from a study of T cells in Graves' hyperthyroidism and ophthalmopathy (dated by TCRdb to about 2019). The study in broad terms: Peripheral blood was collected at initial diagnosis, before any treatment. The 95 to 100 discovery patients were randomly divided into training and test sets at a 7:3 ratio. Thyroid tissue and blood T-cell repertoires from more than five Graves' hyperthyroidism patients were also compared in the study. After sampling, hyperthyroidism patients received methimazole starting at 30 mg daily, and ophthalmopathy patients received high-dose intravenous methylprednisolone. Prospective prediction of ophthalmopathy was tested in an independent validation cohort consisting of about 20 hyperthyroidism patients and approximately 16 patients who later progressed to ophthalmopathy. The paper reports TCR Vbeta CDR3 sequencing of roughly 140 peripheral blood samples: some 44 ophthalmopathy, over 70 hyperthyroidism and about 17 progressor patients. To identify TCR V-J signatures that set the groups apart, the researchers used a discovery cohort of 100 patients, made up of fewer than 50 with Graves' ophthalmopathy and some 58 with stable Graves' hyperthyroidism. Overall results and qualifications from the work: A model built on a 13 V-J signature distinguished ophthalmopathy from stable hyperthyroidism, reaching around 87% sensitivity and about 81% specificity in cross-validation and 80%/75% in testing. Most expanded thyroid clonotypes (frequency above 0.001) were also detected in blood, a finding suggesting that blood repertoires may reflect thyroid immune responses. In validation, the model predicted progression to ophthalmopathy with 55% to 71% sensitivity and roughly 72% specificity, a median of 6.5 months before onset. No statistical method was used to set the sample size in advance, and investigators knew the group allocation.

Comment on this clonotype: Its antigen remains unidentified. Base qualities are missing; no much larger clone stands one base away.

Stable Graves' hyperthyroidism was defined as no progression to ophthalmopathy during 18 months of follow-up. Hyperthyroidism patients were newly diagnosed, with disease duration under 2 months, and aged 18 to 65 years. The study excluded patients with uncontrolled infections, other autoimmune diseases, pregnancy or lactation. Diagnoses were established on the basis of clinical symptoms, serum thyroxine and TRAb, thyroid ultrasound, and orbital computed tomography. PBMCs were separated from roughly 9.6 ml of fresh peripheral blood using Ficoll-Paque density gradient centrifugation. Trizol reagent was used to extract total RNA, and RNA quality was then checked on an Agilent 2100 Bioanalyzer. Amplification of TCR beta CDR3 regions was carried out from RNA transcripts. The TCR CDR3 was subjected to a first round of RT-PCR using the HTBI primer set and the Qiagen OneStep RT-PCR kit. The libraries were constructed in a second round of multiplex PCR and then size-selected and purified. Libraries were sequenced paired-end with 100 bp reads on an Illumina HiSeq2000. Concerning the study's data processing: SOAPnuke was used to process the raw data, throwing out any read that contained adapters or uncalled bases, had a mean Phred below 15, or lacked an exact constant-primer or identifier match. COPE v1.2.5 was used to merge the high-quality paired reads, and each unique nucleotide sequence was defined as a clonotype. MiTCR v1.1 was used to align clonotypes to the IMGT TRBV, TRBD and TRBJ reference segments. Only V-J combinations with frequency above 0.0001, covering about 99% of repertoires, were analysed. The TCS score was defined as the ratio of F50 (clonal expansion) to E x V (chaos), calculated using BLOSUM62-based TCRdist between CDR3 peptides within each V-J. Welch's t-statistics and random forest reduced 500 to 550 V-J features to roughly 13, which were used in a naive Bayes classifier (R e1071). Using fastp at Q25 and MiXCR, TCRdb reprocessed the public reads and kept productive beta chains. All rows with the same CDR3 protein become a single entry with the most common DNA and genes. The V and J calls shown here were made by TCRdb, not taken from the authors' results. For this sample there are over 650,000 distinct CDR3 sequences; approximately 16% appear just once. The ten top clones hold under 8.5% of the sample.

V and J lose 2 bases and 7 bases, and a span of 15 bases separates them. Sequences SGHTA (CDR1) and FQGNSA (CDR2) are obtained from the germline V gene. The CDR3 spans 14 residues, from the cysteine through the phenylalanine. Only the CDR3 DNA is retained, 42 bases long and in frame from the first base. This sequence originates from a young man with Graves' hyperthyroidism. The sequenced sample was blood. The receptor chain draws on TRBV7-2 and TRBJ2-7; matching of 6 bases hints at TRBD2 as the D gene. The CDR3 reads CASSLPPGVREQYF. The DNA sequence follows: TGTGCCAGCAGCTTACCCCCGGGGGTGAGAGAGCAGTACTTC.